This paragraph covers one T cell receptor (beta chain) sequence. All enrollees were about 18 to 89 years old and from approximately 25 US areas. Two consecutive negative NP/OP PCR tests, clearance, or resolved symptoms defined Cohort 3 recovery. The sample comes from a study of blood T cell repertoires in COVID-19. For the study at large: The cDNA or gDNA used as material had been derived from T cells, B-cell-depleted T cells, or PBMCs.

Germline CDR1 reads SQVTM; CDR2 reads ANQGSEA. The CDR3 consists of 13 residues. The ends were cut back, 0 bases at V and 6 bases at J, with 11 bases in the middle. In the original workflow: Reference gene primer amplification gave nucleated cell count estimates. Only in-frame clones appear in the TCRdb table, and some are missing; sequencing was by immunoSEQ multiplex PCR. The V and J calls and clone size were taken over from that table, and D and trimming were inferred from the DNA. The table has a few hundred thousand clones, 70% to 90% seen once; the top ten hold roughly 4%. Sequencing input: PBMCs or T cells enriched from blood (not recorded which). The TCR sequence derives from a woman in her thirties who had recovered from COVID-19. The rearrangement uses TRBV29-1 and TRBJ1-2, with TRBD1 as a possible D gene (5 bases). CDR3 in amino acids: CSVEELRRDGYTF. CDR3 DNA: TGCAGCGTTGAAGAGTTACGCAGGGATGGCTACACCTTC.